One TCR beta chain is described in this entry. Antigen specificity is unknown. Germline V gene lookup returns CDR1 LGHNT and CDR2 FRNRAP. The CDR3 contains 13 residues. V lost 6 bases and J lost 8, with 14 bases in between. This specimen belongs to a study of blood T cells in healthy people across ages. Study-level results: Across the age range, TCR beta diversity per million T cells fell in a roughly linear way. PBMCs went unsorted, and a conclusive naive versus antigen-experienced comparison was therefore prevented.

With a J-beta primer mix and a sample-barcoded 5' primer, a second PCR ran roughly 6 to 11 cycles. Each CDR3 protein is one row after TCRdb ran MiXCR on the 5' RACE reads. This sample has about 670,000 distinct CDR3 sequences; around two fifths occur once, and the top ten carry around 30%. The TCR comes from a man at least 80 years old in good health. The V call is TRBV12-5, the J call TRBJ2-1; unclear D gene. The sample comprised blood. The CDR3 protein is CASGGWQSDEQFF. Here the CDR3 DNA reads TGTGCTAGTGGCGGGTGGCAGTCGGATGAGCAGTTCTTC.